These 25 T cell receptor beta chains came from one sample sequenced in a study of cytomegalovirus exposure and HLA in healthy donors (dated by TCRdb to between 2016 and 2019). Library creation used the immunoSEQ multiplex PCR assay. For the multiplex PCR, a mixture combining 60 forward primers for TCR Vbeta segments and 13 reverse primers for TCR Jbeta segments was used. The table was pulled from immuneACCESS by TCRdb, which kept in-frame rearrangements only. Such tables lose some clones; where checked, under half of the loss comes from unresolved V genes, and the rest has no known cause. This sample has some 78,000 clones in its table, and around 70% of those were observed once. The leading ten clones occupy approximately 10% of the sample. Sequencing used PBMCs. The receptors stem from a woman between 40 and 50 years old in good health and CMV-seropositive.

The CDR3 spells CASSFAGGTGELFF. In DNA form, the CDR3 reads TGTGCCAGCAGCTTCGCGGGGGGCACCGGGGAGCTGTTTTTT. The rearrangement joins TRBV7-8 to TRBJ2-2; 8 nucleotides match TRBD2. J lost 4 bases, V lost 3 bases, and 1 base had no gene match. The CDR3 sequence is 14 residues long. Germline CDR1 and CDR2: SGHVS and FQNEAQ.

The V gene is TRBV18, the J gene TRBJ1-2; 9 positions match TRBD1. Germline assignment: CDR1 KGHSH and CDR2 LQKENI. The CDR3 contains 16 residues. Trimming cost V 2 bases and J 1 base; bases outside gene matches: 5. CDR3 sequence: CASSPTGTGFNYGYTF. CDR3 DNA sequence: TGTGCCAGCTCACCAACCGGGACAGGGTTTAACTATGGCTACACCTTC.

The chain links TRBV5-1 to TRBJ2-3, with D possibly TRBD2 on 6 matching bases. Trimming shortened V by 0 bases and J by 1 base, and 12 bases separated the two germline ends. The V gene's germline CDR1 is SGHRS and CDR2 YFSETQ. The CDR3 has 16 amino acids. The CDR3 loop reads CASSLGLDLGTDTQYF. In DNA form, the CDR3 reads TGCGCCAGCAGCTTGGGACTAGATTTGGGCACAGATACGCAGTATTTT.

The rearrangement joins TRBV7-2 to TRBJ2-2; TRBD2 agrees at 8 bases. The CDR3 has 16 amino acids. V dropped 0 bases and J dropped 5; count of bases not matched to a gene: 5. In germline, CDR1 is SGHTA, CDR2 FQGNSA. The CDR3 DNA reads TGTGCCAGCAGCTTAGCGAGCGGGAGTGGGACCGGGGAGCTGTTTTTT. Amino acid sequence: CASSLASGSGTGELFF.

CDR3 sequence (DNA): TGTGCCAGCGGGACAGGGGGCGCGAGCAATGAGCAGTTCTTC. The encoded protein is CASGTGGASNEQFF. The chain uses TRBV19 and TRBJ2-1; TRBD1 matches 12 bases. CDR3 length: 14 amino acids. Losses at the gene ends were 9 bases for V and 6 bases for J; bases not matched to a gene: 6. The germline V gene has CDR1 LNHDA and CDR2 SQIVND (reference sequence).

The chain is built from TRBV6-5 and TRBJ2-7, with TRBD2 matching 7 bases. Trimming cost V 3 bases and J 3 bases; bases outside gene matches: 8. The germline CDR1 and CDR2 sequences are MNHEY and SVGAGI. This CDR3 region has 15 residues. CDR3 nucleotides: TGTGCCAGCAGTTATCGGGGGGTGGGGGGCTACGAGCAGTACTTC. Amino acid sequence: CASSYRGVGGYEQYF.

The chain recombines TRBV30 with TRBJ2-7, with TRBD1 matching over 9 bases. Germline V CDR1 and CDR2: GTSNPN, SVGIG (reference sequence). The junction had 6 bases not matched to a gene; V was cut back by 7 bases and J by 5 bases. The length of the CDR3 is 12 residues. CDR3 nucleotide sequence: TGTGCCTCAACAGGGGGCCTGGACGAGCAGTACTTC. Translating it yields CASTGGLDEQYF.

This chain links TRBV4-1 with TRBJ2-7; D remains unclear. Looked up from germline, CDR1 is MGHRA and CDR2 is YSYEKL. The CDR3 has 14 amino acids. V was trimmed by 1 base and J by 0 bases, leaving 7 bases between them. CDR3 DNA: TGCGCCAGCAGCCAAGTCGTCAGCTCCTACGAGCAGTACTTC. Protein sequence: CASSQVVSSYEQYF.

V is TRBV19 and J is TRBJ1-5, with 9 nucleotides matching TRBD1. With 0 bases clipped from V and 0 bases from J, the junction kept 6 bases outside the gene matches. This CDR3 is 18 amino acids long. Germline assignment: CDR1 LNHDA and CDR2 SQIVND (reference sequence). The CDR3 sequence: CASSIDGTGFHSNQPQHF. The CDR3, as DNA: TGTGCCAGTAGTATAGATGGGACAGGGTTCCATAGCAATCAGCCCCAGCATTTT.

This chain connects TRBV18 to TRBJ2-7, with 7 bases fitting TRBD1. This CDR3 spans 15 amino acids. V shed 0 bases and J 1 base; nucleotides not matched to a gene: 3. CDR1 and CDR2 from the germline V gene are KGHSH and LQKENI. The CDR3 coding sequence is TGTGCCAGCTCACCACCAGGGGGCGCATCCTACGAGCAGTACTTC. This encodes CASSPPGGASYEQYF.

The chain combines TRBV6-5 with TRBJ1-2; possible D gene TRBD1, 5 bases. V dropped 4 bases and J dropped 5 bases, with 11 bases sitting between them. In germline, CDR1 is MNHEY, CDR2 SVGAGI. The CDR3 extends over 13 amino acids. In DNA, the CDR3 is TGTGCCAGCAGTTCCCTGGGGCAATATGGCTACACCTTC. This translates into CASSSLGQYGYTF.

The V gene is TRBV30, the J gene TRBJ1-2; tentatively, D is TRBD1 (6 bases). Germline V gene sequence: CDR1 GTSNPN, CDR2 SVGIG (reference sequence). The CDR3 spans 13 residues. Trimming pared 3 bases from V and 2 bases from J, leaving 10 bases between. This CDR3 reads CAWRRGGNYGYTF. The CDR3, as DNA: TGTGCCTGGAGGAGGGGGGGGAACTATGGCTACACCTTC.

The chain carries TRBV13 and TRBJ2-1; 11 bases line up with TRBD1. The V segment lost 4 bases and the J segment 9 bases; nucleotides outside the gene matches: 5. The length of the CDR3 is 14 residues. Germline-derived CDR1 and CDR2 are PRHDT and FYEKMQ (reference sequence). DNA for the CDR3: TGTGCCAGCAGCTCAGGGACAGGGGGGACTGAGCAGTTCTTC. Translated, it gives CASSSGTGGTEQFF.

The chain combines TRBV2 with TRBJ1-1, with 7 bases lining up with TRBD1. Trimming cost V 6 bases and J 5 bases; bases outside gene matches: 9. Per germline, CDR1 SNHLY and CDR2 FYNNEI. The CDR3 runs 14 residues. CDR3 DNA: TGTGCCAGCAGGAGACAGGGTGAGAGGACTGAAGCTTTCTTT. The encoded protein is CASRRQGERTEAFF.

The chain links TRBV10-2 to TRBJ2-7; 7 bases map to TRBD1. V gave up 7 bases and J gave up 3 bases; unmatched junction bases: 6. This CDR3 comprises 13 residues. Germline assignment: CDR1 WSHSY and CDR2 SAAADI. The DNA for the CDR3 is TGCGCCAGCAAGGGCCAGGGGGACTACGAGCAGTACTTC. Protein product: CASKGQGDYEQYF.

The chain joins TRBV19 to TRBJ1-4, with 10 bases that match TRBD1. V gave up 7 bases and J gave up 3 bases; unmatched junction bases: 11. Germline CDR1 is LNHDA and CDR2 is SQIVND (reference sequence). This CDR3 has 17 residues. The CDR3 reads CASTEGTGARANEKLFF. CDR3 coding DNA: TGTGCCAGTACCGAAGGGACAGGGGCAAGGGCTAATGAAAAACTGTTTTTT.

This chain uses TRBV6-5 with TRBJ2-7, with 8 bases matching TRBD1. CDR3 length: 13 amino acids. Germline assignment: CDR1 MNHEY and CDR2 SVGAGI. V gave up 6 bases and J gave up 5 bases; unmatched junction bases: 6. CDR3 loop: CASRLQGGDEQYF. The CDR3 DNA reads TGTGCCAGCAGATTACAGGGGGGCGACGAGCAGTACTTC.

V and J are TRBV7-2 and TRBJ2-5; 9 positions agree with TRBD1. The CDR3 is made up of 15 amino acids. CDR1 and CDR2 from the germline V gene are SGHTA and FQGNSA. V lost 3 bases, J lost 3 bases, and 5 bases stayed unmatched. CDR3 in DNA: TGTGCCAGCAGCTTCGCCGGGACAGGGAAAGAGACCCAGTACTTC. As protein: CASSFAGTGKETQYF.

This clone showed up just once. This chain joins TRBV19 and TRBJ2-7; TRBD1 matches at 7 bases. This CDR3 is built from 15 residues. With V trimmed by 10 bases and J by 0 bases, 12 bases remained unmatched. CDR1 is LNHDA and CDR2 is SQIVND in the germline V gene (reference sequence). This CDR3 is CATSKRQGSSYEQYF. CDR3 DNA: TGTGCCACCTCTAAAAGACAGGGTAGCTCCTACGAGCAGTACTTC.

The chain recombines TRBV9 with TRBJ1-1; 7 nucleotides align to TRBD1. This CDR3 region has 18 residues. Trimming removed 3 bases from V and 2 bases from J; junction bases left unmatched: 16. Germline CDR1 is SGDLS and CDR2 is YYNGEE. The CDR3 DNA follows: TGTGCCAGCAGCGAGACGAGACAGGGAGCCGAACTCAACACTGAAGCTTTCTTT. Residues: CASSETRQGAELNTEAFF.

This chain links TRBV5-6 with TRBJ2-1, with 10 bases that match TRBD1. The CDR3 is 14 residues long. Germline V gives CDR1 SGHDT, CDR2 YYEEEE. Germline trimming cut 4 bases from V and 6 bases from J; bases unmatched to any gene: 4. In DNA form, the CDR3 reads TGTGCCAGCAGCGTGGACAGGGGGTTCAATGAGCAGTTCTTC. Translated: CASSVDRGFNEQFF.

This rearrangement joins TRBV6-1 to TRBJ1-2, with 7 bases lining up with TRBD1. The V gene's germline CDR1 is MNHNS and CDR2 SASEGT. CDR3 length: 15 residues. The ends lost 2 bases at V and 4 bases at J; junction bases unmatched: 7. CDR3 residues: CASSEQGQIGYGYTF. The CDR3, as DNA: TGTGCCAGCAGTGAACAGGGACAGATCGGCTATGGCTACACCTTC.

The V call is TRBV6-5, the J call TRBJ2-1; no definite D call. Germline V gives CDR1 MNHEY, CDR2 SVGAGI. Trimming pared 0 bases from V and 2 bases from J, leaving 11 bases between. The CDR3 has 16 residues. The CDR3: CASSYSSRNPYNEQFF. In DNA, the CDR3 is TGTGCCAGCAGTTACTCGTCCAGAAACCCCTACAATGAGCAGTTCTTC.

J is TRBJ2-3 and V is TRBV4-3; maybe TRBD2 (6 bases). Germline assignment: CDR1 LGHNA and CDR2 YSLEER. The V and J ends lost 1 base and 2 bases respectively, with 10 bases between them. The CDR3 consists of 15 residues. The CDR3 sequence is CASSQGGLNTDTQYF. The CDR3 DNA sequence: TGCGCCAGCAGCCAAGGGGGACTGAACACAGATACGCAGTATTTT.

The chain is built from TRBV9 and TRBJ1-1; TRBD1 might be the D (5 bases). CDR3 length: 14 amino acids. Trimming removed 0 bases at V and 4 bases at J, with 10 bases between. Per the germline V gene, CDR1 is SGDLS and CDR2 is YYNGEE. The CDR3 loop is CASSVGQFFTEAFF. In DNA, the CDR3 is TGTGCCAGCAGCGTAGGACAGTTCTTCACTGAAGCTTTCTTT.